The TCR beta chain described here comes from a study of CD8+ T cells in alopecia areata. Overall study: In an open-label trial, patients got 5 to 10 mg tofacitinib twice daily. The study gave tofacitinib for 6 to 18 months, then 6 months off drug. Regarding the study as a whole: In patients, TCRs were shared less clearly than in mice, and HLA may possibly be involved. Across lesional scalp, and particularly alopecia totalis/universalis, clonality surpassed that of normal scalp.

The CDR3 length is 13 residues. Germline V gene data show CDR1 as SQVTM and CDR2 as ANQGSEA. J was trimmed by 4 bases and V by 2 bases; bases with no gene match: 2. RNA, once extracted, was reverse transcribed into cDNA for use as the sequencing template. This table comes from immunoSEQ multiplex PCR, and its TCRdb copy is limited to in-frame clones, with some not included. Seen here are 120,000 to 150,000 clones, around 87% observed once, and the top ten hold approximately 16%. Details on this clone: The target antigen is unknown.

The source is a human donor with alopecia areata. The sample was CD8+ T cells sorted from blood, taken at week 0. The chain is built from TRBV29-1 and TRBJ2-7, with TRBD2 matching 10 bases. Here the CDR3 reads CSVETSGNYEQYF. In nucleotides, the CDR3 is TGCAGCGTTGAAACTAGCGGGAATTACGAGCAGTACTTC.